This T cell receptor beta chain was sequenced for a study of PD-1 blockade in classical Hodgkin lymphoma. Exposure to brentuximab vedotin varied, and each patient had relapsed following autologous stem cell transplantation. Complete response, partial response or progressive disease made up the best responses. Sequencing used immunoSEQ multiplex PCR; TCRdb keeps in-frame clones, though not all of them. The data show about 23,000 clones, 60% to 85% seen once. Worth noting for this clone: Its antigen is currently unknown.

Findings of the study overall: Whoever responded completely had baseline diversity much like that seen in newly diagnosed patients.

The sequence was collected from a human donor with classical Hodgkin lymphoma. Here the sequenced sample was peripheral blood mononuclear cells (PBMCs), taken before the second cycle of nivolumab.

As DNA, the CDR3 is TGTGCCAGCAGCCAGGCGGGTTGGTACAATGAGCAGTTCTTC. Translated: CASSQAGWYNEQFF. The chain has TRBV14 and TRBJ2-1; a possible D gene is TRBD2 (5 bases). CDR3 length equals 14 residues. Trimming removed 3 bases from V and 4 bases from J, with 10 bases in between. Germline V gene lookup returns CDR1 SGHDN and CDR2 FVKESK.